The clone carrying this T cell receptor (beta chain) was detected a few times. The data are from a study of identical twins. Trimming stripped 1 base from V and 0 bases from J, with 10 bases between. CDR1 and CDR2 (germline): SEHNR, FQNEAQ (reference sequence). The CDR3 has 16 amino acids. TCRdb recomputed calls from the 5' RACE reads with MiXCR, one row per CDR3 protein. This sample carries fewer than 650,000 distinct CDR3 sequences, more than 9% of them seen once, and the ten largest clones take 2.5% to 3.5%. The same sample was also used in a study of yellow fever vaccine responses in identical twins.

V and J are TRBV7-9 and TRBJ2-1, with D unclear. The sequence came from a woman younger than 30 in good health. Material: PBMCs. The CDR3 nucleotides are TGTGCCAGCAGCTTAGTGGCGCGTAGCTCCTACAATGAGCAGTTCTTC. The encoded protein is CASSLVARSSYNEQFF.